This T cell receptor (beta chain) derives from a study of post-analysis software for immune sequencing data. Across the study: Recorded subtypes: relapsing-remitting, secondary progressive, progressive-relapsing; some patients unannotated.

The CDR3 covers 14 residues. Trimming removed 7 bases from V and 0 bases from J, with 15 bases in between. Germline CDR1 and CDR2: SQVTM and ANQGSEA. Researchers reported that TCR beta cDNA libraries carried unique molecular identifiers. T cells numbering about 0.95 to 10 million gave rise to 500,000 or so cDNA molecules. TCRdb reprocessed the PCR reads via MiXCR and lists one record per CDR3 protein. This sample has under 900,000 distinct CDR3 sequences; roughly 58% occur once, and the top ten carry 4.6%. This clonotype was recorded a few times. Its specificity is not known. Findings and caveats of the study: Patients carried a few TRBV segments more frequently than controls did, and TRBV5-6, TRBV5-1 and TRBV20-1 were among them. Significantly lower normalized Chao1 diversity was found in patients with multiple sclerosis relative to controls.

The sequence was obtained from a girl between 5 and 17 years old with multiple sclerosis. The rearrangement uses TRBV29-1 and TRBJ1-2; TRBD1 is a possible D gene (5 bases). The sample taken for sequencing was blood. The CDR3 here is CSARGGEANYGYTF. The CDR3 bases are TGCAGCGCCCGTGGGGGAGAAGCTAACTATGGCTACACCTTC.